This TCR beta chain was recorded in a study of shared clonotypes between healthy human individuals (TCRdb year 2020). Regarding the complete study: The cohort included three men and a couple of women between 18 and 49 years of age. For each donor, CD4 naive and CD4 memory were each run on three plates, CD8 naive on two plates, and CD8 memory on one plate. To estimate repertoire size and how much clonotype sharing occurs between individuals, the study deeply sequenced the blood TCR repertoires of five healthy adults. Different laboratories and diverse techniques were used to prepare libraries and sequence TCR repertoires, to increase sequencing depth and limit assay-specific biases. Per donor, leukapheresis produced somewhere between about 0.94 and 10 billion PBMCs. What the research found in general, with its limitations: Because the study included only a small number of donors, the genetic and exposure-history diversity represented was limited. When a handful of donors were compared, the shared fraction of clonotypes was about 5% for naive CD4, 3.5% to 4% for naive CD8, more than 2% for memory CD4, and approximately 0.4% for memory CD8. Sampling was restricted to blood, and TCR repertoires in tissue are likely to differ from TCR repertoires in blood. Naive subsets generally had larger estimated clonotype richness than memory subsets. Incomplete sequencing was indicated by rarefaction of sorted-subset datasets, despite the large sequencing depth. Compared with non-shared clonotypes, clonotypes shared by all four sorted-subset donors had higher generation probabilities. Pairwise subsampling indicated that sequencing depth was expected to affect the degree of clonotype sharing among donors.

The junction shows trimming of 3 bases on V and 0 bases on J, plus 11 bases between the germline ends. The germline V gene encodes CDR1 ENHRY and CDR2 SYGVKD. The CDR3 runs 15 residues from the cysteine to the phenylalanine. Only CDR3 DNA remains: 45 bases, in frame from the first base. The donors were healthy, HIV-negative adults who had no recently reported acute infections or vaccinations. All donors were Caucasian adults living in Nashville, Tennessee, USA. CD4+ T cells were enriched by magnetic negative selection; naive cells were then positively selected on CD45RA, and the negative fraction formed the memory subset. Blood was obtained by leukapheresis, after which PBMCs were separated by Ficoll-Histopaque density gradient centrifugation and cryopreserved in liquid nitrogen vapor phase. Analytical flow cytometry was used to check the purity and quantity of every magnetically sorted T cell population. From each sorted fraction, genomic DNA was isolated and quantified by UV absorbance on a Nanodrop 2000c.

Using the deep immunoSEQ assay, TCR CDR3 regions were amplified from genomic DNA by multiplex PCR. Extracted genomic DNA from each cell subset was distributed evenly across all wells of several immunoSEQ 96-well plates, and each plate was treated as a replicate. Each replicate PCR for sorted subsets received around 0.2 ug genomic DNA, equal to 28,000 or so T cell genomes. Purified libraries were measured with a Qubit 3.0 fluorometer, size-checked on a Bioanalyzer 2100, and measured again with the KAPA Library Quantification kit. Each immunoSEQ 96-well plate was sequenced on its own single-read 150-cycle Illumina NextSeq 550 flow cell. On the study's bioinformatics: Because only junctional sequences without quality scores were contained in the immunoSEQ output, filtering matching that applied to full-length reads could not be performed. To assign V/J genes and CDR3, sequences were annotated using PyIR, a Python wrapper for IgBLAST v1.9, with IMGT germline references. Reads were removed for weak V/J assignments (E-value above 1e-6), missing CDR3, stop codons, out-of-frame junctions, or ambiguous translated residues. V3J clonotypes were defined as sequences sharing the same inferred V gene, J gene, and CDR3 amino acid sequence. Percentage overlap between repertoires was calculated by dividing the number of shared unique clonotypes by the size of the smaller repertoire. Repertoire richness was assessed with RTK rarefaction, the Chao1 estimator, and Recon v2.1 estimates of unobserved clonotypes. OLGA was used to compute generation probabilities for all TCRbeta clonotypes that the gDNA method yielded from several donors. Imported from immuneACCESS, the table was reduced by TCRdb to in-frame sequences with V and J called. These copies leave out some clones; in studies compared against another copy, an unresolved V gene accounts for under half, and the cause of the remainder is not known. That table supplies the V and J calls and clone size; D and trimming were determined from the DNA. This sample comprises roughly 2.6 million clones, around nine tenths of them detected only once. The biggest ten clones account for about 0.13% of the sample.

Details on this clone: Its recognized antigen is unknown. No base qualities exist here, and no much larger clone lies one base off it.

Here the chain combines TRBV10-3 and TRBJ1-2, with the D gene call left open. This clonotype was sampled from a man aged 18-30 years in good health. The sequencing input was naive CD4+ T cells sorted from blood. The cell subset or site label on this specimen signifies: CD45RA+ positively selected. Here is the DNA: TGTGCCATCAGTGACTTGGCGTTGTCTAACTATGGCTACACCTTC. Its product reads: CAISDLALSNYGYTF.